This TCR beta chain originates from a study of PD-L1 blockade in urothelial cancer. Turning to the study itself: Median T cell yield per blood sample was around 130,000 cells. Study-wide results and limits: Durable-benefit patients had greater expansion of tumor-associated blood clones at 3 weeks.

Time point given: pretreatment peripheral blood. This CDR3 has 13 residues. Germline CDR1 reads SGHRS; CDR2 reads YFSETQ. V was pared by 7 bases and J by 1 base, with 8 bases between. Clones were read by immunoSEQ multiplex PCR, and TCRdb kept only the in-frame ones, dropping some. Of 40,000 to 55,000 clones listed, roughly 90% are singletons. A word on this clone: Its specificity is not known.

This receptor was taken from a donor at least 40 years old with urothelial cancer. The sequences come from PBMCs, collected around atezolizumab (anti-PD-L1) treatment. This chain connects TRBV5-1 to TRBJ2-2; perhaps TRBD1 as D (5 bases). CDR3 in amino acids: CASQTGNTGELFF. CDR3 nucleotide sequence: TGCGCCAGCCAAACAGGGAACACCGGGGAGCTGTTTTTT.